Listed here are 17 T cell receptor beta chains from one sample, sequenced in a study of blood T cell repertoires in COVID-19. Clones were sequenced by immunoSEQ multiplex PCR, and TCRdb holds only the in-frame ones, with some missing. The profile shows 210,000 or so clones, around 84% of them singletons. The sequenced sample consisted of peripheral blood. The receptors shown here come from a man aged 45-60 years with acute or convalescent COVID-19.

V gene TRBV7-9 combines with J gene TRBJ2-5, with 7 bases fitting TRBD1. CDR1 SEHNR and CDR2 FQNEAQ come from the germline V gene (reference sequence). The CDR3 contains 12 residues. Losses at the gene ends were 5 bases for V and 5 bases for J; bases not matched to a gene: 2. CDR3 in amino acids: CASSPDRETQYF. The CDR3 coding sequence is TGTGCCAGCAGCCCGGACAGGGAGACCCAGTACTTC.

The CDR3 spells CASRLAGTPDLTGSNYGYTF. The CDR3 bases are TGTGCAAGTCGCTTAGCCGGTACCCCCGACTTGACAGGCTCTAACTATGGCTACACCTTC. The chain carries TRBV12-2 and TRBJ1-2; the table calls TRBD1, which could not be checked here. TRBV12-2 is shown as a pseudogene. The CDR3 loop spans 20 amino acids.

V usage is TRBV29-1 and J usage is TRBJ1-3; D unclear. The CDR3 totals 11 residues. The V gene lost 7 bases and the J gene lost 0 bases, with 4 bases spanning the gap. Germline V CDR1 and CDR2: SQVTM, ANQGSEA. The CDR3 DNA reads TGCAGCGCTCTCTCTGGAAACACCATATATTTT. Protein: CSALSGNTIYF.

The chain employs TRBV27 and TRBJ2-1; 9 bases fit TRBD2. Germline assignment: CDR1 MNHEY and CDR2 SMNVEV (reference sequence). Trimming cost V 4 bases and J 10 bases; bases outside gene matches: 11. There are 15 residues in the CDR3. This CDR3 reads CASSSALAGGREQFF. Here the CDR3 DNA reads TGTGCCAGCAGTTCTGCACTAGCGGGCGGACGGGAGCAGTTCTTC.

The chain employs TRBV5-4 and TRBJ2-2; 8 positions agree with TRBD1. This CDR3 has 15 amino acids. From germline, CDR1 is SGHNT and CDR2 YYREEE (reference sequence). J gave up 2 bases and V 3 bases, and 3 bases lay outside the gene matches. Here the CDR3 reads CASSSTGVNTGELFF. The CDR3 DNA reads TGTGCCAGCAGCTCGACAGGGGTTAACACCGGGGAGCTGTTTTTT.

The DNA of the CDR3 is TGCGCCAGCAGCTTATCTAGCGGGGGAGTTTACAATGAGCAGTTCTTC. The encoded protein is CASSLSSGGVYNEQFF. The J gene is TRBJ2-1, the V gene TRBV5-1; TRBD2 aligns across 10 bases. V dropped 2 bases and J dropped 4; count of bases not matched to a gene: 6. CDR3 length: 16 residues. CDR1 is SGHRS, CDR2 YFSETQ, per germline. The full variable domain, with the rest looked up from reference TRBV5-1 and TRBJ2-1, is KAGVTQTPRYLIKTRGQQVTLSCSPISGHRSVSWYQQTPGQGLQFLFEYFSETQRNKGNFPGRFSGRQFSNSRSEMNVSTLELGDSALYLCASSLSSGGVYNEQFFGPGTRLTVL.

The chain couples TRBV28 to TRBJ1-5; TRBD1 might be the D (5 bases). V was clipped by 5 bases and J by 0 bases, with 11 bases between them. Germline V lookup: CDR1 MDHEN, CDR2 SYDVKM. The CDR3 consists of 15 residues. The CDR3, as DNA: TGTGCCAGCAGTGAGGACAATCATAGCAATCAGCCCCAGCATTTT. Translation: CASSEDNHSNQPQHF.

This clone was observed a single time. The CDR3 DNA follows: TGTGCCAGCAGTTACTACGGGACAGGTGGAAACACCATATATTTT. This translates into CASSYYGTGGNTIYF. The V call is TRBV6-5, the J call TRBJ1-3; TRBD1 aligns across 8 bases. The CDR3 is 15 amino acids. V dropped 1 base and J dropped 3; count of bases not matched to a gene: 2. Germline V gene data show CDR1 as MNHEY and CDR2 as SVGAGI.

The chain has TRBV5-1 and TRBJ1-1; TRBD1 is a possible D gene (6 bases). The germline CDR1 and CDR2 sequences are SGHRS and YFSETQ. This CDR3 is built from 19 residues. V lost 4 bases and J lost 9, with 34 bases in between. The CDR3 sequence: CASSRSYLTGTRDGLKAFF. The CDR3 coding sequence is TGCGCCAGCAGCCGATCCTATCTTACCGGGACACGCGATGGGTTAAAAGCTTTCTTT.

The J gene is TRBJ1-5, the V gene TRBV5-1, with TRBD1 as a possible D gene (5 bases). Germline V gene data show CDR1 as SGHRS and CDR2 as YFSETQ. The CDR3 length is 13 residues. V shed 0 bases and J shed 9 bases, with 10 bases lying between them. The CDR3 DNA sequence: TGCGCCAGCAGCTTGGACGCGGGGCGGCCCCAGCATTTT. This codes for CASSLDAGRPQHF.

This clone was observed once. The genes are TRBV18 and TRBJ2-4, with D unresolved. CDR1 and CDR2 from the germline V gene are KGHSH and LQKENI. This CDR3 is 16 amino acids long. V was shortened by 0 bases and J by 1 base, with 10 bases between the two germline ends. The CDR3 DNA follows: TGTGCCAGCTCACCACCTGGAGAAGCGGCCAAAAACATTCAGTACTTC. Translation: CASSPPGEAAKNIQYF.

This chain links TRBV5-5 with TRBJ1-6, with D maybe TRBD1 (5 bases). Germline values: CDR1 SGHKS, CDR2 YYEKEE (reference sequence). This CDR3 spans 16 amino acids. The V end lost 1 base, the J end lost 13 bases, and 21 bases lay between the germline ends. CDR3 DNA sequence: TGTGCCAGCAGCTTGATCGACGGCCAGGGAAATACGCCCCTCCACTTT. As protein: CASSLIDGQGNTPLHF. Filled out from reference TRBV5-5 and TRBJ1-6, the complete variable domain reads DAGVTQSPTHLIKTRGQQVTLRCSPISGHKSVSWYQQVLGQGPQFIFQYYEKEERGRGNFPDRFSARQFPNYSSELNVNALLLGDSALYLCASSLIDGQGNTPLHFGNGTRLTVT.

This clone was counted only a few times. V gene TRBV6-7 combines with J gene TRBJ2-7; a weak D match, TRBD1 (5 bases). TRBV6-7 is filed as an ORF, its function uncertain. Trimming pared 7 bases from V and 2 bases from J, leaving 12 bases between. There are 13 residues in the CDR3. This CDR3 is CASTVRAPYEQYF. CDR3 DNA: TGTGCCAGCACCGTCAGGGCCCCCTACGAGCAGTACTTC.

The chain carries TRBV14 and TRBJ1-5; D is ambiguous. The CDR3 has 13 residues. V was shortened by 4 bases and J by 2 bases, with 6 bases between the two germline ends. Germline loops: CDR1 SGHDN, CDR2 FVKESK. The CDR3 loop reads CASSPVGNQPQHF. For the CDR3, the DNA is TGTGCCAGCAGCCCGGTGGGCAATCAGCCCCAGCATTTT.

This chain joins TRBV5-5 and TRBJ1-2; TRBD1 matches 9 bases. CDR3 length equals 18 residues. Germline CDR1 is SGHKS and CDR2 is YYEKEE (reference sequence). The ends lost 4 bases at V and 0 bases at J; junction bases unmatched: 13. CDR3 nucleotide sequence: TGTGCCAGCAGCGCACGGGACAGGGCCACTACAGCTAACTATGGCTACACCTTC. The encoded protein is CASSARDRATTANYGYTF.

This clone was counted a few times. The chain is built from TRBV30 and TRBJ1-3, with TRBD1 as a possible D gene (5 bases). The CDR3 runs 16 residues. Germline lookup yields CDR1 GTSNPN and CDR2 SVGIG (reference sequence). V lost 0 bases to trimming and J lost 0 bases, with 12 bases between them. Written as DNA, the CDR3 is TGTGCCTGGAGTGTGGGGCAGGCGTACTCTGGAAACACCATATATTTT. This translates into CAWSVGQAYSGNTIYF.

This chain connects TRBV9 to TRBJ1-6; no clear D. Trimming took off 2 bases at V and 13 bases at J, with 19 bases between the two ends. Germline lookup yields CDR1 SGDLS and CDR2 YYNGEE. The CDR3 is made up of 15 amino acids. This chain's CDR3 is CASSVDGGPLRPLHF. DNA of the CDR3: TGTGCCAGCAGCGTTGACGGCGGCCCCCTGAGGCCCCTCCACTTT.